This T cell receptor (beta chain) was observed in a study of T-cell reconstitution after alpha-beta-depleted transplantation in children. Findings and caveats of the study: For some patients, TCRbeta diversity was high at day 60 because of recipient T cells and thymic progenitors that survived. As was reported, about two months after transplant, alpha-beta T cells came from several hundred expanded graft clones. T-cell counts and diversity at one year following transplant were attributed mainly to newly produced T cells.

With regard to this clonotype: Antigen: not known.

A library of TCRbeta sequences, prepared with unique molecular identifiers, was generated. MiXCR was run by TCRdb on the PCR reads, yielding one entry per CDR3 protein. The table shows 400,000 to 450,000 distinct CDR3 sequences, with around 46% occurring only once. The CDR3 is 16 amino acids. Trimming removed 1 base from V and 1 base from J, with 16 bases in between. Germline V gives CDR1 DFQATT, CDR2 SNEGSKA (reference sequence). The starting material was PBMCs, obtained before TCRalphabeta/CD19-depleted stem cell transplant. This TCR came from a girl aged 2 to 9 with aplastic anemia, due to receive a stem cell transplant. This chain uses TRBV20-1 with TRBJ1-1; no definite D call. The chain's CDR3 is CSARGMEGWGNTEAFF. CDR3 DNA sequence: TGCAGTGCTAGAGGGATGGAAGGATGGGGGAACACTGAAGCTTTCTTT.